The 5 T cell receptor beta chains listed next were all sequenced from one sample in a study of CXCR3-negative and CXCR3-positive naive CD8 T cells. The TRB cDNA libraries were prepared by 5' RACE with UMI labels. TCRdb re-called the 5' RACE reads, yielding one record per CDR3 amino acid sequence without DNA. The table lists about 53,000 distinct CDR3 sequences, with 0.42% in the top ten. Sequencing was carried out using naive CXCR3- CD8+ T cells from blood. The subset here: CD45RO-CCR7+CD27+CD95- naive CD8+ T cells lacking CXCR3 (TNR3-). Receptors were obtained from a human donor in good health. Some clones in this sample may be carry-over from other donors' samples.

V is TRBV29-1 and J is TRBJ1-1. The germline gives CDR1 SQVTM, CDR2 ANQGSEA. The CDR3 spans 13 residues. The CDR3 protein is CSALGGVGTEAFF.

This chain links TRBV14 with TRBJ1-6; the TCRdb D gene call, TRBD1, has no DNA to confirm it. The germline CDR1 and CDR2 sequences are SGHDN and FVKESK. The CDR3 covers 17 residues. CDR3 in amino acids: CASSQDLLGQFNSPLHF. The full variable domain, rest sourced from reference TRBV14 and TRBJ1-6, is EAGVTQFPSHSVIEKGQTVTLRCDPISGHDNLYWYRRVMGKEIKFLLHFVKESKQDESGMPNNRFLAERTGGTYSTLKVQPAELEDSGVYFCASSQDLLGQFNSPLHFGNGTRLTVT.

This chain uses TRBV28 with TRBJ2-7; the D gene TCRdb calls, TRBD1, cannot be checked with no DNA. Germline assignment: CDR1 MDHEN and CDR2 SYDVKM. This CDR3 spans 14 amino acids. CDR3 amino acids: CASSLRRGIHEQYF. Looking up the rest from reference TRBV28 and TRBJ2-7 gives the full variable domain: DVKVTQSSRYLVKRTGEKVFLECVQDMDHENMFWYRQDPGLGLRLIYFSYDVKMKEKGDIPEGYSVSREKKERFSLILESASTNQTSMYLCASSLRRGIHEQYFGPGTRLTVT.

The chain is built from TRBV7-6 and TRBJ2-1; there is no DNA to check the TCRdb D call of TRBD1. Germline V gene sequence: CDR1 SGHVS, CDR2 FNYEAQ. The CDR3 consists of 14 residues. The CDR3: CASSIRGTYNEQFF.

This chain links TRBV6-5 with TRBJ2-7; TCRdb lists TRBD1, though no DNA is available to test this call. The CDR3 runs 15 residues. The germline gives CDR1 MNHEY, CDR2 SVGAGI. CDR3 loop: CASSGVDRVVYEQYF.